The source of this TCR beta chain is a study of blood T cell repertoires in COVID-19. Germline V gene sequence: CDR1 MNHNY, CDR2 SVGAGI (reference sequence). Trimming removed 7 bases from V and 0 bases from J, with 13 bases in between. The CDR3 runs to 15 residues. The assay was immunoSEQ multiplex PCR, and TCRdb's table has in-frame clones only and misses some. In the table there are around 260,000 clones, 80% to 95% of which are singletons. Sequences were obtained from peripheral blood. The sequence was obtained from a woman younger than 45 with COVID-19, enrolled during active disease. The chain links TRBV6-6 to TRBJ1-5; possible D gene TRBD1, 5 bases. In DNA form, the CDR3 reads TGTGCCAGCACCAAGGTGGGGGGTAGCAATCAGCCCCAGCATTTT. Translated: CASTKVGGSNQPQHF.